The 14 T cell receptor beta chains given below trace back to one sample, sequenced in a study of blood T cell repertoires in COVID-19. The assay was immunoSEQ multiplex PCR, and TCRdb's table has in-frame clones only and misses some. The table shows about 42,000 clones, with approximately 80% occurring only once. Sample: peripheral blood. These receptors originate from a man in his 70s with active or convalescent COVID-19.

The chain carries TRBV24-1 and TRBJ2-1, with D perhaps matching TRBD1 (6 bases). The CDR3 has 12 amino acids. CDR1 is KGHDR and CDR2 is SFDVKD in the germline V gene. Deletions cut 7 bases from V and 10 bases from J, with 13 bases between. The CDR3 DNA reads as TGTGCCACCAGCTTCCAGGGGAAGGAGCAGTTCTTC. It encodes CATSFQGKEQFF.

The V and J genes are TRBV10-1 and TRBJ1-6, with D possibly being TRBD1 (5 bases). Trimming cost V 2 bases and J 7 bases, with 6 bases left between them. The V gene's germline CDR1 is WNHNN and CDR2 SYGVQD (reference sequence). The CDR3 is 13 residues long. CDR3 region: CASSEAGNSPLHF. The CDR3 DNA sequence: TGCGCCAGCAGTGAGGCAGGGAATTCACCCCTCCACTTT.

The chain couples TRBV6-1 to TRBJ2-4; 7 bases line up with TRBD1. The length of the CDR3 is 12 residues. In germline, CDR1 is MNHNS, CDR2 SASEGT. V was clipped by 3 bases and J by 9 bases; unmatched bases: 2. This chain's CDR3 is CASSDRGIIQYF. CDR3 sequence (DNA): TGTGCCAGCAGTGACAGGGGGATCATTCAGTACTTC.

This chain joins TRBV27 and TRBJ1-5, with 9 positions matching TRBD1. The CDR3 loop spans 13 amino acids. V lost 8 bases and J lost 7; bases outside the gene matches: 6. Germline lookup yields CDR1 MNHEY and CDR2 SMNVEV (reference sequence). The CDR3 reads CASRTGGGQPQHF. The CDR3 DNA follows: TGTGCCAGCCGAACAGGGGGCGGGCAGCCCCAGCATTTT.

The chain combines TRBV6-1 with TRBJ1-5, with a weak D call TRBD1 (6 bases). V was shortened by 0 bases and J by 4 bases, with 13 bases between the two germline ends. The CDR3 runs to 16 residues. Per the germline V gene, CDR1 is MNHNS and CDR2 is SASEGT. The CDR3 protein is CASSEALGQPNQPQHF. The CDR3 DNA sequence: TGTGCCAGCAGTGAAGCGTTGGGACAACCGAATCAGCCCCAGCATTTT.

The chain uses TRBV29-1 and TRBJ2-2; 10 bases align to TRBD1. Trimming at V came to 3 bases and at J to 5 bases, leaving 9 bases not matched to a gene. Germline V gives CDR1 SQVTM, CDR2 ANQGSEA. CDR3 size: 16 residues. CDR3 in DNA: TGCAGCGTTGAGAGCCGGGACAGGGGATATACCGGGGAGCTGTTTTTT. Amino acid sequence: CSVESRDRGYTGELFF.

The chain joins TRBV5-1 to TRBJ1-3; 7 positions agree with TRBD1. Looked up from germline, CDR1 is SGHRS and CDR2 is YFSETQ. V lost 5 bases, J lost 4 bases, and 6 bases stayed unmatched. The CDR3 is 14 amino acids. The CDR3 region is CASRDGTAGNTIYF. The CDR3 DNA reads TGCGCCAGCAGGGACGGGACAGCCGGAAACACCATATATTTT.

The chain uses TRBV19 and TRBJ1-1; D ambiguous. Germline values: CDR1 LNHDA, CDR2 SQIVND (reference sequence). Deletions cut 1 base from V and 1 base from J, with 4 bases between. This CDR3 has 13 amino acids. CDR3: CASSIGRNTEAFF. The CDR3 DNA reads as TGTGCCAGTAGTATAGGTCGGAACACTGAAGCTTTCTTT.

There are a few counts of this clone. This chain links TRBV5-4 with TRBJ1-4; D ambiguous. The CDR3 extends over 12 amino acids. Germline V gene lookup returns CDR1 SGHNT and CDR2 YYREEE (reference sequence). With 5 bases removed from V and 8 bases from J, the gap between germline ends came to 10 bases. The CDR3 bases are TGTGCCAGCAGTTGGCCCGGGGAAAAACTGTTTTTT. It encodes CASSWPGEKLFF.

The chain employs TRBV5-1 and TRBJ1-1; D is unresolved. Per germline, CDR1 SGHRS and CDR2 YFSETQ. The CDR3 spans 14 residues. The V and J ends lost 4 bases and 2 bases respectively, with 12 bases between them. The CDR3 DNA reads TGCGCCAGCAGCCCGGTCCCTATTAACACTGAAGCTTTCTTT. Translated: CASSPVPINTEAFF. The variable domain in full, completed from reference TRBV5-1 and TRBJ1-1, reads KAGVTQTPRYLIKTRGQQVTLSCSPISGHRSVSWYQQTPGQGLQFLFEYFSETQRNKGNFPGRFSGRQFSNSRSEMNVSTLELGDSALYLCASSPVPINTEAFFGQGTRLTVV.

The chain recombines TRBV7-2 with TRBJ2-3; no clear D gene. V was clipped by 4 bases and J by 6 bases, with 8 bases between them. This CDR3 comprises 12 residues. CDR1 SGHTA and CDR2 FQGNSA come from the germline V gene. The CDR3: CASSSLLDTQYF. The CDR3 DNA follows: TGTGCCAGCAGCTCCCTACTGGATACGCAGTATTTT.

This clone appeared a few times. This chain links TRBV27 with TRBJ1-2; 7 bases fit TRBD1. Germline trimming cut 5 bases from V and 2 bases from J; bases unmatched to any gene: 5. The CDR3 consists of 14 residues. The germline gives CDR1 MNHEY, CDR2 SMNVEV (reference sequence). The CDR3 region is CASSAAGGNYGYTF. The DNA of the CDR3 is TGTGCCAGCAGTGCCGCAGGGGGAAACTATGGCTACACCTTC.

This chain connects TRBV7-3 to TRBJ2-3; D not certain. In germline, CDR1 is SGHTA, CDR2 FQGTGA. The CDR3 contains 12 residues. V was pared by 3 bases and J by 5 bases, with 6 bases between. The CDR3 loop reads CASSLSGDTQYF. DNA for the CDR3: TGTGCCAGCAGCTTGTCAGGAGATACGCAGTATTTT.

This clone was seen just once. The rearrangement uses TRBV6-5 and TRBJ2-7, with TRBD1 matching over 9 bases. V trimming: 5 bases; J trimming: 6 bases; junction bases outside the gene matches: 8. Germline V gene sequence: CDR1 MNHEY, CDR2 SVGAGI. The CDR3 runs to 14 residues. CDR3 in amino acids: CASSTGTGRTEQYF. The CDR3 DNA reads TGTGCCAGCAGTACCGGGACAGGGAGGACCGAGCAGTACTTC.